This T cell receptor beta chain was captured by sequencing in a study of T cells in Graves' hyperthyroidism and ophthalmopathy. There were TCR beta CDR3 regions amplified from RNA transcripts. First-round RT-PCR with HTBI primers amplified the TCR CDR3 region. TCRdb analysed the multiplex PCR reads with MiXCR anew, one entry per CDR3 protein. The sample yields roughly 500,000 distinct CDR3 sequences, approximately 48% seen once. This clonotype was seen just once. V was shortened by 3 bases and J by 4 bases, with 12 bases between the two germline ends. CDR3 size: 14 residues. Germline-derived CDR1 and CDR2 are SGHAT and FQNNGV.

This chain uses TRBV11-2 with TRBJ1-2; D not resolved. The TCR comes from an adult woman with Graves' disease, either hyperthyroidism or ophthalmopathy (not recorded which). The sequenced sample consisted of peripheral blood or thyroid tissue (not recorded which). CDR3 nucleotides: TGTGCCAGCAGCTTCCCGGAGCTGGGCTATGGCTACACCTTC. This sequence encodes CASSFPELGYGYTF.